Below are 16 T cell receptor beta chains sequenced from a single sample in a study of T cells in Graves' hyperthyroidism and ophthalmopathy. The CDR3 regions of TCR beta were amplified from RNA transcripts. HTBI primers were employed in a first-round RT-PCR of the TCR CDR3. Using its own MiXCR run on the multiplex PCR reads, TCRdb lists one record per CDR3 protein. The sample has a few hundred thousand distinct CDR3 sequences, around a sixth seen once. Sequenced material: blood. The receptors here all came from a woman in her thirties with Graves' hyperthyroidism.

The chain combines TRBV28 with TRBJ2-1, with D possibly being TRBD1 (6 bases). Germline CDR1 reads MDHEN; CDR2 reads SYDVKM. This CDR3 has 16 amino acids. V gave up 6 bases and J gave up 2 bases, with 17 bases separating them. The CDR3 nucleotides are TGTGCCAGCAGCTCAGACAGGACTCCTCCCTACAATGAGCAGTTCTTC. It yields the protein CASSSDRTPPYNEQFF.

This clonotype has ten or more counts. The genes are TRBV27 and TRBJ2-1; D is unresolved. V shed 4 bases and J shed 8 bases, with 12 bases lying between them. Germline CDR1 MNHEY, CDR2 SMNVEV (reference sequence). This CDR3 contains 13 residues. The CDR3 spells CASSYRLGYEQFF. CDR3 nucleotide sequence: TGTGCCAGCAGTTACCGTCTGGGGTATGAGCAGTTCTTC.

This clonotype has more than one count but fewer than ten. A much larger clone differs by one base, so this may be a read error. This rearrangement joins TRBV6-1 to TRBJ1-1, with 7 nucleotides matching TRBD1. Trimming cost V 5 bases and J 0 bases; bases outside gene matches: 12. Germline CDR1 is MNHNS and CDR2 is SASEGT. CDR3 length: 17 residues. The CDR3 here is CASSSRGQGGLNTEAFF. The CDR3 nucleotides read TGTGCCAGCAGTTCCCGTGGGCAGGGGGGCTTGAACACTGAAGCTTTCTTT.

The V gene is TRBV28, the J gene TRBJ1-1; TRBD1 agrees at 8 bases. Germline CDR1 and CDR2: MDHEN and SYDVKM. The trim removed 6 bases at V and 4 bases at J, leaving 10 bases unmatched. The CDR3 has 15 residues. The CDR3 here is CASSLPTGVITEAFF. In DNA, the CDR3 is TGTGCCAGCAGCCTGCCGACAGGGGTGATCACTGAAGCTTTCTTT.

This clonotype was seen at least ten times. The chain has TRBV7-2 and TRBJ2-1; D may be TRBD2 (6 bases). The CDR3 totals 16 residues. Germline CDR1 and CDR2: SGHTA and FQGNSA. V shed 3 bases and J shed 3 bases, with 15 bases lying between them. CDR3 in amino acids: CASSFGGGIIYNEQFF. CDR3 nucleotide sequence: TGTGCCAGCAGCTTTGGAGGCGGGATAATCTACAATGAGCAGTTCTTC.

The chain couples TRBV20-1 to TRBJ2-5; D is undetermined. V was shortened by 0 bases and J by 5 bases, with 13 bases between the two germline ends. The CDR3 sequence is 14 residues long. The germline gives CDR1 DFQATT, CDR2 SNEGSKA (reference sequence). CDR3 in DNA: TGCAGTGCTAGAGATGCTTACTCAGCGGAGACCCAGTACTTC. This encodes CSARDAYSAETQYF.

The V gene is TRBV7-9, the J gene TRBJ1-4; no clear D gene. Germline loops: CDR1 SEHNR, CDR2 FQNEAQ (reference sequence). This CDR3 is 16 amino acids long. V shed 5 bases and J shed 3 bases, with 16 bases lying between them. The DNA of the CDR3 is TGTGCCAGCAGCCCTTACGGTGGGGAGTCTAATGAAAAACTGTTTTTT. Translating gives CASSPYGGESNEKLFF.

This clonotype was recorded at least ten times. The V and J genes are TRBV28 and TRBJ2-7; 8 bases are a match to TRBD2. Germline V gene sequence: CDR1 MDHEN, CDR2 SYDVKM. The CDR3 runs to 14 residues. The V segment lost 7 bases and the J segment 2 bases; nucleotides outside the gene matches: 7. In nucleotides, the CDR3 is TGTGCCAGCACGAAACTAGCGGCACCCTACGAGCAGTACTTC. Translation gives CASTKLAAPYEQYF.

With regard to this clonotype: Sequence at one end of the junction differs from germline and may be a read error. The V and J genes are TRBV10-2 and TRBJ1-1; the match to TRBD1 covers 7 bases. This CDR3 contains 12 residues. Germline loops: CDR1 WSHSY, CDR2 SAAADI. The CDR3 DNA sequence: TGCGCCAGCACCAGGGGGGACACTGGAGCTTTCTTT. Protein sequence: CASTRGDTGAFF.

The chain recombines TRBV4-1 with TRBJ1-2; TRBD1 is a possible D gene (6 bases). Germline V gives CDR1 MGHRA, CDR2 YSYEKL. The CDR3 has 15 amino acids. V lost 0 bases to trimming and J lost 2 bases, with 10 bases between them. This CDR3 is CASSQDGQGNYGYTF. CDR3 nucleotides: TGCGCCAGCAGCCAAGACGGCCAGGGGAACTATGGCTACACCTTC.

In this sample, this clonotype turned up many times. The genes are TRBV18 and TRBJ2-1; a weak D match, TRBD2 (6 bases). This CDR3 has 15 amino acids. V dropped 2 bases and J dropped 0 bases, with 8 bases sitting between them. CDR1 and CDR2 from the germline V gene are KGHSH and LQKENI. CDR3 in amino acids: CASSPTEGSYNEQFF. The CDR3, as DNA: TGTGCCAGCTCACCAACGGAGGGCTCCTACAATGAGCAGTTCTTC.

Concerning this clonotype itself: A clone one base away is much larger, so this may be a read error. V and J are TRBV20-1 and TRBJ2-1; either TRBD1 or TRBD2 may supply D (5 bases each). The J call may be mistaken, given a closer DNA end match to TRBJ2-7. This CDR3 is 13 amino acids long. Germline-derived CDR1 and CDR2 are DFQATT and SNEGSKA (reference sequence). The CDR3: CSARGVIYNEQYF. The CDR3 DNA reads TGCAGTGCCAGAGGGGTTATCTACAATGAGCAGTACTTC.

The chain uses TRBV24-1 and TRBJ2-1; the D gene could be TRBD1 or TRBD2 (5 bases each). Trimming removed 6 bases at V and 9 bases at J, with 11 bases between. Germline CDR1 is KGHDR and CDR2 is SFDVKD. The CDR3 sequence is 12 residues long. The CDR3 DNA sequence: TGTGCCACCAGTAGGGCAGGGAGTGAGCAGTTCTTC. Amino acids: CATSRAGSEQFF.

This clonotype showed up just a few times. The chain employs TRBV20-1 and TRBJ2-2; tentatively, D is TRBD2 (7 bases). The CDR3 sequence is 15 residues long. From germline, CDR1 is DFQATT and CDR2 SNEGSKA (reference sequence). The ends were cut back, 5 bases at V and 5 bases at J, with 18 bases in the middle. CDR3: CSAYSAGRGTGELFF. CDR3 in DNA: TGCAGTGCTTATTCTGCGGGGAGGGGGACCGGGGAGCTGTTTTTT.

At least ten counts were recorded for this clonotype. The chain has TRBV6-2 or TRBV6-3 and TRBJ2-5, with 7 bases aligning to TRBD1. The CDR3 consists of 15 residues. V gave up 6 bases and J gave up 0 bases; unmatched junction bases: 7. The germline CDR1 and CDR2 sequences are MNHEY and SVGEGT. Here the CDR3 reads CASSSGQNHQETQYF. DNA for the CDR3: TGTGCCAGCAGCTCGGGACAGAACCACCAAGAGACCCAGTACTTC.

CDR3 region: CSAIRASGGAGTDTQYF. Here the CDR3 DNA reads TGCAGTGCCATTAGGGCTAGCGGGGGTGCCGGCACAGATACGCAGTATTTT. The rearrangement uses TRBV20-1 and TRBJ2-3; 10 bases line up with TRBD2. This CDR3 is 17 amino acids long. Germline V gene lookup returns CDR1 DFQATT and CDR2 SNEGSKA (reference sequence). V shed 6 bases, J shed 1 base, and the junction held 13 bases outside the gene matches.